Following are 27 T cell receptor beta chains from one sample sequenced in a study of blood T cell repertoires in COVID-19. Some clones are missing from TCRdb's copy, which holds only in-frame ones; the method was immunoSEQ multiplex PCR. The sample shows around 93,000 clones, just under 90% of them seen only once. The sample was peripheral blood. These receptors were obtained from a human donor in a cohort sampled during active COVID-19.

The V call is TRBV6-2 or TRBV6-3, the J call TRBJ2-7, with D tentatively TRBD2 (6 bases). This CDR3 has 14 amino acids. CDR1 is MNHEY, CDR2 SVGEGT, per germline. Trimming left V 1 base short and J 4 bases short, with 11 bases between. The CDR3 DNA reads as TGTGCCAGCAGTTACTGGACGGGAGTATACGAGCAGTACTTC. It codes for CASSYWTGVYEQYF.

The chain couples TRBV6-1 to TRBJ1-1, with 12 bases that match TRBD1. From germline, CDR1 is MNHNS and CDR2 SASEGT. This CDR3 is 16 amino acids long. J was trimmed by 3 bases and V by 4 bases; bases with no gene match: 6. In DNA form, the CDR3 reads TGTGCCAGCAGTGTTGGGACAGGGGGCCCTTACACTGAAGCTTTCTTT. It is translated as CASSVGTGGPYTEAFF.

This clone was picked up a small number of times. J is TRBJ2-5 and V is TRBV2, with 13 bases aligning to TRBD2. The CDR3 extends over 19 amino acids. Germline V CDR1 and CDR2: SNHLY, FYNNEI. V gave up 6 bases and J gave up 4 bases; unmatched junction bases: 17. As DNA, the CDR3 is TGTGCCAGCAGCGACAAACCTACTAGCGGGGGGGCCACCAGAGAGACCCAGTACTTC. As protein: CASSDKPTSGGATRETQYF.

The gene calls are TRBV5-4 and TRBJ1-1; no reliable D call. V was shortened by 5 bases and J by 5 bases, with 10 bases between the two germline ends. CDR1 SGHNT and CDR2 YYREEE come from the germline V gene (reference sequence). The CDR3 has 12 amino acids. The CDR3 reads CASSYSGTEAFF. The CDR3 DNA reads TGTGCCAGCAGTTATTCCGGGACTGAAGCTTTCTTT.

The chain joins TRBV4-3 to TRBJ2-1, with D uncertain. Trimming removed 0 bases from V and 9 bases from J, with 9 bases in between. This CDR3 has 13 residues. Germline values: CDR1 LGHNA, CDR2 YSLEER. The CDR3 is CASSQDLRIEQFF. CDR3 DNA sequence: TGCGCCAGCAGCCAAGATTTGCGGATTGAGCAGTTCTTC.

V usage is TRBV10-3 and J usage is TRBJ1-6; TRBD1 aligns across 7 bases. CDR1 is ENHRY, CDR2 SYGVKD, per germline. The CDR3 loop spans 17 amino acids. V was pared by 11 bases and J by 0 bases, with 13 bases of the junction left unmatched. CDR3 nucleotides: TGTGCCTCCACCCAGGGGGGACACAGCTCCTATAATTCACCCCTCCACTTT. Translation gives CASTQGGHSSYNSPLHF.

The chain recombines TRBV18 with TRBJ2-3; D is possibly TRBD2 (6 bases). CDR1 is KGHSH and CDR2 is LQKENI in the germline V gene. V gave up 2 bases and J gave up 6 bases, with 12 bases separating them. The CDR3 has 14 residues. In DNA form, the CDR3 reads TGTGCCAGCTCACCAGAGCAGGCGGGGGATACGCAGTATTTT. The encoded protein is CASSPEQAGDTQYF. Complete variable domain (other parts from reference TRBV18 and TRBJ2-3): NAGVMQNPRHLVRRRGQEARLRCSPMKGHSHVYWYRQLPEEGLKFMVYLQKENIIDESGMPKERFSAEFPKEGPSILRIQQVVRGDSAAYFCASSPEQAGDTQYFGPGTRLTVL.

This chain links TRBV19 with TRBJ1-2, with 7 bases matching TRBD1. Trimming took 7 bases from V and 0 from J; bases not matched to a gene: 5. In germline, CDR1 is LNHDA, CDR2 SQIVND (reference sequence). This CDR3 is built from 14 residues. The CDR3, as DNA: TGTGCCAGTACCGCGGACAGGACTAACTATGGCTACACCTTC. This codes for CASTADRTNYGYTF. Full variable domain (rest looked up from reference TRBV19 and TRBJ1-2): DGGITQSPKYLFRKEGQNVTLSCEQNLNHDAMYWYRQDPGQGLRLIYYSQIVNDFQKGDIAEGYSVSREKKESFPLTVTSAQKNPTAFYLCASTADRTNYGYTFGSGTRLTVV.

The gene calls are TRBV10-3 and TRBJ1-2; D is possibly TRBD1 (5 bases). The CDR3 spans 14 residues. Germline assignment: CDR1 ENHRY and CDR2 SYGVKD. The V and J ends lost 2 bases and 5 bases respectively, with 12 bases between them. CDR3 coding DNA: TGTGCCATCAGTGAGGGGGGGAAAATATATGGCTACACCTTC. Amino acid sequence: CAISEGGKIYGYTF.

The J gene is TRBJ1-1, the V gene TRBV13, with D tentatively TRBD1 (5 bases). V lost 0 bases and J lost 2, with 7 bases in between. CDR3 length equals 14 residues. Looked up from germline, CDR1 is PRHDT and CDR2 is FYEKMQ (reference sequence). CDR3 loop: CASSLGGENTEAFF. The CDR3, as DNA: TGTGCCAGCAGCTTAGGAGGGGAAAACACTGAAGCTTTCTTT.

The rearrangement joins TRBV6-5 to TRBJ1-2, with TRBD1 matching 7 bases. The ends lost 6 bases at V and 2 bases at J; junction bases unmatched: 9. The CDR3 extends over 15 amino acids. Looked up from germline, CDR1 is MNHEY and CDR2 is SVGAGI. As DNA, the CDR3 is TGTGCCAGCAGATCCGGGACAGTTTTCAACTATGGCTACACCTTC. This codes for CASRSGTVFNYGYTF.

The CDR3 reads CAWSAGGIGGYTF. The DNA of the CDR3 is TGTGCCTGGAGTGCAGGGGGGATTGGCGGCTACACCTTC. The V and J genes are TRBV30 and TRBJ1-2, with 7 bases lining up with TRBD1. The CDR3 contains 13 residues. Per the germline V gene, CDR1 is GTSNPN and CDR2 is SVGIG (reference sequence). The ends lost 1 base at V and 8 bases at J; junction bases unmatched: 7.

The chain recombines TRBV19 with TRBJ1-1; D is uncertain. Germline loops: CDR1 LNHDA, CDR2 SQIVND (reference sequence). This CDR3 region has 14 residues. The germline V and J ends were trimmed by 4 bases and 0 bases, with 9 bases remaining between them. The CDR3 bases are TGTGCCAGTAGTAGGCGGGGAATGAACACTGAAGCTTTCTTT. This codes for CASSRRGMNTEAFF.

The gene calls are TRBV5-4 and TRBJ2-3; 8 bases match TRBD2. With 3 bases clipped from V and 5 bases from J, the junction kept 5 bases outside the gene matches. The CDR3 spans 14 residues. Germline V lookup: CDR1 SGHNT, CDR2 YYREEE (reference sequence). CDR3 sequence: CASSYSGTKDTQYF. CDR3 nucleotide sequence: TGTGCCAGCAGCTATAGCGGGACAAAAGATACGCAGTATTTT.

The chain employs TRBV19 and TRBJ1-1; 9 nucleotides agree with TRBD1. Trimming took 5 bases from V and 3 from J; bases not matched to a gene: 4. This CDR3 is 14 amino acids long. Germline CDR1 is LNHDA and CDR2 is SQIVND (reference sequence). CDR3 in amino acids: CASSWGQGDTEAFF. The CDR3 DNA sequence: TGTGCCAGTAGTTGGGGACAGGGTGACACTGAAGCTTTCTTT.

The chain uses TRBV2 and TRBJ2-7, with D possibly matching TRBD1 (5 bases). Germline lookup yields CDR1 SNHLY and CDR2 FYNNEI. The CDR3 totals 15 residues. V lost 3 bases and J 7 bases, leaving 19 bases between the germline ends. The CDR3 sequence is CASSEFKQGLGEQYF. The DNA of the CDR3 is TGTGCCAGCAGTGAGTTTAAGCAGGGCTTGGGAGAGCAGTACTTC.

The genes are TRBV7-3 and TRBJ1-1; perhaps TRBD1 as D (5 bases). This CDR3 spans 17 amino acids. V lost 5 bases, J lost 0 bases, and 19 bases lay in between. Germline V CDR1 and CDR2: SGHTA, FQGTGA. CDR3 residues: CASSPVGSDRLNTEAFF. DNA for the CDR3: TGTGCCAGCAGCCCCGTCGGATCCGACAGACTGAACACTGAAGCTTTCTTT.

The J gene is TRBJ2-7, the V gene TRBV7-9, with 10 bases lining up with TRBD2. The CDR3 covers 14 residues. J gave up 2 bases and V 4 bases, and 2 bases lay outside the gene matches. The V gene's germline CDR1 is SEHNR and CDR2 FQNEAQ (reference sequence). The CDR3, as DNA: TGTGCCAGCAGCTCTAGCGGGAGCCCCTACGAGCAGTACTTC. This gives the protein CASSSSGSPYEQYF.

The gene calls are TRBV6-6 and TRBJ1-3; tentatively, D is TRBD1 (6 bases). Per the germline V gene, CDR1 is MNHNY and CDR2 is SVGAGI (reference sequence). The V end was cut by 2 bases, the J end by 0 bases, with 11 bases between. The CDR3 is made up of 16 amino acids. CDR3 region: CASSYTQGSSGNTIYF. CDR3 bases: TGTGCCAGCAGTTACACGCAGGGGAGCTCTGGAAACACCATATATTTT.

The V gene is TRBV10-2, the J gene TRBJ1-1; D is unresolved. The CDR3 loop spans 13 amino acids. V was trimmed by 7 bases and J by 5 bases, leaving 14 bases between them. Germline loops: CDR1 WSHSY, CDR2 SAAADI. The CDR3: CASTEGPGTEAFF. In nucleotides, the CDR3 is TGCGCCAGCACCGAGGGCCCGGGGACTGAAGCTTTCTTT.

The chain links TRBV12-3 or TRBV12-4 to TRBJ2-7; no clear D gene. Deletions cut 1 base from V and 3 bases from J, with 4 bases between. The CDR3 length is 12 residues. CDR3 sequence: CASSLDYYEQYF. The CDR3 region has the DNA TGTGCCAGCAGTTTAGACTACTACGAGCAGTACTTC.

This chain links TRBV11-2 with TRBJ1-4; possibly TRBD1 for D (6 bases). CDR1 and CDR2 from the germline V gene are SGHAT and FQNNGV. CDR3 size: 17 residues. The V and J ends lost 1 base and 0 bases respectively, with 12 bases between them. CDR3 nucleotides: TGTGCCAGCAGCTTAGTCACAGGGACGGCAACTAATGAAAAACTGTTTTTT. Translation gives CASSLVTGTATNEKLFF.

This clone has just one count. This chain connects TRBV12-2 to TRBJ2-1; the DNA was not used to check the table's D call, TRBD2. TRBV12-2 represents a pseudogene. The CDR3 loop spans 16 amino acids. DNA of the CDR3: TGTGCAAGTCGCCCGTTAGCGGGGGGACTCTACAATGAGCAGTTCTTC. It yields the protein CASRPLAGGLYNEQFF.

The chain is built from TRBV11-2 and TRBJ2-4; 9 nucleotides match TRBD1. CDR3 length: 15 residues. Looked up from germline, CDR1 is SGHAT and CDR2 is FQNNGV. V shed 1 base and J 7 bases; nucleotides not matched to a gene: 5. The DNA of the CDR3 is TGTGCCAGCAGCTTAGGTTACGACAGGGGGAACATTCAGTACTTC. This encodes CASSLGYDRGNIQYF.

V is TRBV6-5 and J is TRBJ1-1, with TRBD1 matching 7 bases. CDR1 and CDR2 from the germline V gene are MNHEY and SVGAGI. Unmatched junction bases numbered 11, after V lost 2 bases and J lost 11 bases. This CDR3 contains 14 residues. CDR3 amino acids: CASSYEWNRGRAFF. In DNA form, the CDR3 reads TGTGCCAGCAGTTACGAGTGGAACAGGGGAAGGGCTTTCTTT.

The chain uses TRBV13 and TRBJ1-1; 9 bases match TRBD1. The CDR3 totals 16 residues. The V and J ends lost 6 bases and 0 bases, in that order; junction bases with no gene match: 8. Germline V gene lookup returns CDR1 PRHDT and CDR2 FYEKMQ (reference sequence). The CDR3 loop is CASSSQGAILNTEAFF. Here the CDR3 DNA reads TGTGCCAGCAGTTCACAGGGGGCCATTCTGAACACTGAAGCTTTCTTT.

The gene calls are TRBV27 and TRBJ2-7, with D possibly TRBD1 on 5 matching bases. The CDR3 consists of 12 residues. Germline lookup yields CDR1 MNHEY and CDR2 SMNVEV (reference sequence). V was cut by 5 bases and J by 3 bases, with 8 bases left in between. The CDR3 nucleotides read TGTGCCAGCAGTCCTACAGGCTACGAGCAGTACTTC. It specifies CASSPTGYEQYF.